Below are 6 T cell receptor beta chains sequenced from a single sample in a study of technical replicates of blood from a handful of donors (dated by TCRdb to about 2017). The library came from the immunoSEQ multiplex PCR assay. Sourced from immuneACCESS, this table was stored by TCRdb with only in-frame sequences that have V and J called. A share of the clones is absent; for the studies checked, an unresolved V gene accounts for under half, and the remainder has no known explanation. A total of fewer than 90,000 clones appear in this sample, around 94% of them only once. The top ten clonotypes cover about 0.27% of the sample. The sequenced sample consisted of T cells isolated from PBMCs. The receptors were gathered from a human donor in good health.

The sample holds one count of this clone. The chain links TRBV5-5 to TRBJ1-4, with D possibly being TRBD1 (6 bases). Germline CDR1 and CDR2: SGHKS and YYEKEE (reference sequence). CDR3 length: 17 residues. The V end was cut by 3 bases, the J end by 4 bases, with 19 bases between. The CDR3 DNA reads as TGTGCCAGCAGCTCCAGACCCCTTTTAGGGGGTAATGAAAAACTGTTTTTT. The encoded protein is CASSSRPLLGGNEKLFF.

The rearrangement uses TRBV27 and TRBJ2-7; 7 bases are shared with TRBD1. CDR1 is MNHEY and CDR2 is SMNVEV in the germline V gene (reference sequence). The CDR3 covers 13 residues. V gave up 6 bases and J gave up 7 bases; unmatched junction bases: 9. CDR3 sequence: CASSRTGIGEQYF. CDR3 in DNA: TGTGCCAGCAGCCGGACAGGAATTGGGGAGCAGTACTTC.

The chain recombines TRBV14 with TRBJ1-1; the D gene is possibly TRBD1 (5 bases). The CDR3 is 13 amino acids. The V and J ends lost 4 bases and 3 bases respectively, with 9 bases between them. The germline CDR1 and CDR2 sequences are SGHDN and FVKESK. Written as DNA, the CDR3 is TGTGCCAGCAGCCTGACAGATTACACTGAAGCTTTCTTT. This sequence encodes CASSLTDYTEAFF.

This sequence joins TRBV2 and TRBJ2-7; 10 positions agree with TRBD2. The CDR3 loop spans 12 amino acids. V shed 9 bases and J 3 bases; nucleotides not matched to a gene: 2. Looked up from germline, CDR1 is SNHLY and CDR2 is FYNNEI. The CDR3 bases are TGTGCCAGGAGGACTAGCGGCTACGAGCAGTACTTC. Amino acid sequence: CARRTSGYEQYF. The variable domain in full, completed from reference TRBV2 and TRBJ2-7, reads EPEVTQTPSHQVTQMGQEVILRCVPISNHLYFYWYRQILGQKVEFLVSFYNNEISEKSEIFDDQFSVERPDGSNFTLKIRSTKLEDSAMYFCARRTSGYEQYFGPGTRLTVT.

The CDR3 bases are TGTGCCAGCAGCTCCCGTCCCGGGACATTCCAAGAGACCCAGTACTTC. This encodes CASSSRPGTFQETQYF. The chain combines TRBV9 with TRBJ2-5; possibly TRBD1 for D (6 bases). V was pared by 4 bases and J by 1 base, with 17 bases between. Germline loops: CDR1 SGDLS, CDR2 YYNGEE. The CDR3 totals 16 residues.

As for this clone: Other DNA sequences of this sample code for an identical CDR3. V gene TRBV27 combines with J gene TRBJ1-1; 7 bases match TRBD1. The trim removed 2 bases at V and 5 bases at J, leaving 2 bases unmatched. The CDR3 has 13 residues. The germline CDR1 and CDR2 sequences are MNHEY and SMNVEV (reference sequence). The CDR3 DNA is TGTGCCAGCAGTTTAGGCAGGGGGACTGAAGCTTTCTTT. Translating gives CASSLGRGTEAFF.